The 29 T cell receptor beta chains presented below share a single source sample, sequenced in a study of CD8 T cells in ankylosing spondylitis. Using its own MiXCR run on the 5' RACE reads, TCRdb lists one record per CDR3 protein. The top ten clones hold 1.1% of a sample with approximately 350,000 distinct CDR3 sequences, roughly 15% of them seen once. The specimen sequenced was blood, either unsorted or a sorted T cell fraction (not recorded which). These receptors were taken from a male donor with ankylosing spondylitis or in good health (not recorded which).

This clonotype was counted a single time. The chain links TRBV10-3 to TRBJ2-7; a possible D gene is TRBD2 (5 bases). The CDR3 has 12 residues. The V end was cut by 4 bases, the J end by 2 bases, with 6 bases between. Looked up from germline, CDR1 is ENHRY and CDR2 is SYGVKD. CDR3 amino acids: CAISAAAYEQYF. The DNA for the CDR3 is TGTGCCATCAGTGCAGCGGCCTACGAGCAGTACTTC.

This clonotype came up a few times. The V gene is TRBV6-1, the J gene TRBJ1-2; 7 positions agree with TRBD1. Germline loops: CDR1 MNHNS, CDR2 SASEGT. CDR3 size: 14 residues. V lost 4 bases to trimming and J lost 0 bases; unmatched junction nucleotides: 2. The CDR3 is CASSVTGPNYGYTF. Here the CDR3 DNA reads TGTGCCAGCAGTGTGACAGGGCCTAACTATGGCTACACCTTC.

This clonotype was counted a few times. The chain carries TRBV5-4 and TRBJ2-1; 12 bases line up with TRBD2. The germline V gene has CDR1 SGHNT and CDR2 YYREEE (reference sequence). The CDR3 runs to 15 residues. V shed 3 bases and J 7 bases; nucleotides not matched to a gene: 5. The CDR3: CASSSLTSGRNEQFF. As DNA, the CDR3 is TGTGCCAGCAGCTCGCTGACTAGCGGGAGAAATGAGCAGTTCTTC.

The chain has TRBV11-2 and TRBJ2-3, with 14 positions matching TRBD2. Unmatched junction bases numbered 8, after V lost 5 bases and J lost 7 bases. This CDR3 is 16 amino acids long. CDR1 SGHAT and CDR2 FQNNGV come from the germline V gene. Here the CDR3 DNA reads TGTGCCAGCAGCACCGGACTAGCGGGAGGTCACAATACGCAGTATTTT. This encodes CASSTGLAGGHNTQYF. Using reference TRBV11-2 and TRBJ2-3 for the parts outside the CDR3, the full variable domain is EAGVAQSPRYKIIEKRQSVAFWCNPISGHATLYWYQQILGQGPKLLIQFQNNGVVDDSQLPKDRFSAERLKGVDSTLKIQPAKLEDSAVYLCASSTGLAGGHNTQYFGPGTRLTVL.

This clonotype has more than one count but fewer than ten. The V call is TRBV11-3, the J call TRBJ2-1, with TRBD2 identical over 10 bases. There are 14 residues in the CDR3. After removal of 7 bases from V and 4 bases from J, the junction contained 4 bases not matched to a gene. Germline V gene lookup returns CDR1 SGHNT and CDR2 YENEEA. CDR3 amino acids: CASNLAGVYNEQFF. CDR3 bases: TGTGCCAGCAACCTAGCGGGGGTGTACAATGAGCAGTTCTTC.

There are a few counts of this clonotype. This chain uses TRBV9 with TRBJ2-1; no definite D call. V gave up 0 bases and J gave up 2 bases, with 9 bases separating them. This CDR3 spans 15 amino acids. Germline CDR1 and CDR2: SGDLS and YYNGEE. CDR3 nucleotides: TGTGCCAGCAGCGTAGGGGGTCTAGCCTACAATGAGCAGTTCTTC. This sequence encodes CASSVGGLAYNEQFF.

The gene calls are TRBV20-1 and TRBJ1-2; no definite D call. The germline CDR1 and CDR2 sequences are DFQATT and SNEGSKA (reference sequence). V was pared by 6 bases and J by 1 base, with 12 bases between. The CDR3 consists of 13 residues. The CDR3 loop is CSAPDWNNYGYTF. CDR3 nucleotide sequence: TGCAGTGCACCGGACTGGAATAACTATGGCTACACCTTC.

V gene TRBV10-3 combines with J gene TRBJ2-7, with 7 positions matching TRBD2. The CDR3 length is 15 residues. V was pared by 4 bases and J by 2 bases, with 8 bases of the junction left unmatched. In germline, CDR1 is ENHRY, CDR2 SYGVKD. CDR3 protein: CAISVFAGETYEQYF. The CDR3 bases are TGTGCCATCAGTGTTTTTGCGGGAGAGACCTACGAGCAGTACTTC.

CDR3 coding DNA: TGTGCCAGCAGCCCGCTATTACGAGGCGCGAGCTCCTACGAGCAGTACTTC. Encoded protein: CASSPLLRGASSYEQYF. The chain uses TRBV2 and TRBJ2-7; D ambiguous. Germline-derived CDR1 and CDR2 are SNHLY and FYNNEI. The CDR3 runs to 17 residues. Trimming removed 6 bases at V and 0 bases at J, with 21 bases between.

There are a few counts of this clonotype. CDR3 coding DNA: TGTGCCAGCAGCTTAGGGGCCAGGGGGTTTAATTCACCCCTCCACTTT. Its translation: CASSLGARGFNSPLHF. This chain links TRBV7-8 with TRBJ1-6; 7 bases agree with TRBD1. Germline CDR1 reads SGHVS; CDR2 reads FQNEAQ. The CDR3 sequence is 16 residues long. V dropped 1 base and J dropped 6; count of bases not matched to a gene: 6.

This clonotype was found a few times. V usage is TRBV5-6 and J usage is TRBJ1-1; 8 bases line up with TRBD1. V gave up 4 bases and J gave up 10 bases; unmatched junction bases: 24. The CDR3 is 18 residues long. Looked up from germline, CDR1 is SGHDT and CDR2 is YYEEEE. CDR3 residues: CASSPIQIRTGSLGAAFF. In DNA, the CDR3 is TGTGCCAGCAGCCCGATCCAAATCCGGACAGGGTCGTTAGGGGCAGCTTTCTTT.

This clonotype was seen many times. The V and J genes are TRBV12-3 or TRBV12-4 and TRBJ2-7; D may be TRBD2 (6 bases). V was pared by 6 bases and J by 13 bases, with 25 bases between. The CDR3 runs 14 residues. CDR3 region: CASSQSSSGDPPYF. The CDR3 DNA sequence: TGTGCCAGCAGCCAGTCCTCCTCGGGAGACCCCCCTTACTTC.

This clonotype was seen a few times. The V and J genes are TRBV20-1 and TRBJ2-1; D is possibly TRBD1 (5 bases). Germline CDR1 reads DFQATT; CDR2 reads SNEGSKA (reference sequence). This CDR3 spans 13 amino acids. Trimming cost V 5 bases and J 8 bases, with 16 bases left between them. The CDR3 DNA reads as TGCAGTGCTCTACCGGGCCCCAGGGATGAGCAGTTCTTC. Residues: CSALPGPRDEQFF.

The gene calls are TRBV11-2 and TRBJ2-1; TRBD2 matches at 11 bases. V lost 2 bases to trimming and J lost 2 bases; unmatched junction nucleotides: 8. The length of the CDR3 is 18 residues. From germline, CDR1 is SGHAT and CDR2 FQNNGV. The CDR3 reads CASSLPTSGSAPYNEQFF. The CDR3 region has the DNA TGTGCCAGCAGCTTACCTACTAGCGGGAGCGCCCCCTACAATGAGCAGTTCTTC. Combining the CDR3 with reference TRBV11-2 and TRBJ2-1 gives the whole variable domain EAGVAQSPRYKIIEKRQSVAFWCNPISGHATLYWYQQILGQGPKLLIQFQNNGVVDDSQLPKDRFSAERLKGVDSTLKIQPAKLEDSAVYLCASSLPTSGSAPYNEQFFGPGTRLTVL.

For the CDR3, the DNA is TGCAGCGTGACAGGCCCAAACTCCTACAATGAGCAGTTCTTC. Translating it yields CSVTGPNSYNEQFF. The chain combines TRBV29-1 with TRBJ2-1; TRBD1 might be the D (6 bases). CDR1 and CDR2 from the germline V gene are SQVTM and ANQGSEA. V lost 6 bases and J lost 0, with 12 bases in between. This CDR3 is 14 amino acids long.

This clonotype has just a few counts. Here the CDR3 DNA reads TGCGCCAGCAGCTTGTTGCCCTCTAACACTGAAGCTTTCTTT. This encodes CASSLLPSNTEAFF. The chain employs TRBV5-1 and TRBJ1-1; the D is unclear. This CDR3 is 14 amino acids long. With 1 base removed from V and 2 bases from J, the gap between germline ends came to 9 bases. In germline, CDR1 is SGHRS, CDR2 YFSETQ.

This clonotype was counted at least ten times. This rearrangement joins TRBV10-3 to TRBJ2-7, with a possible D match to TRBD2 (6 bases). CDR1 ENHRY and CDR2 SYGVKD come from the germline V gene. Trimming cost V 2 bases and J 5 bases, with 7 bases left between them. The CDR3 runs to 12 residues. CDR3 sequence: CAISEGGNEQYF. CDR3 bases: TGTGCCATCAGTGAGGGGGGGAACGAGCAGTACTTC.

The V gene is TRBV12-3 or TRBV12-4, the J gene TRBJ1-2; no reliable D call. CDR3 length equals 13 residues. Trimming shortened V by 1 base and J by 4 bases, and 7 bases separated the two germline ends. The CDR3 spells CASSLERLYGYTF. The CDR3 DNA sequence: TGTGCCAGCAGTTTAGAAAGACTCTATGGCTACACCTTC.

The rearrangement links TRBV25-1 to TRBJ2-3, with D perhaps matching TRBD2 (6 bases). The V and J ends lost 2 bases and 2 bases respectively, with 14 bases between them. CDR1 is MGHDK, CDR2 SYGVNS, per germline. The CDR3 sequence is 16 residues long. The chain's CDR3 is CASSEVRGGNTDTQYF. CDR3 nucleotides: TGTGCCAGCAGTGAAGTGCGGGGCGGGAACACAGATACGCAGTATTTT.

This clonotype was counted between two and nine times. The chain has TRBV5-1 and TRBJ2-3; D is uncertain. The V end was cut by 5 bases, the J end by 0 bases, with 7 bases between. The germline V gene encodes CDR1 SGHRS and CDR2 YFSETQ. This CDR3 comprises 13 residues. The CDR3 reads CASRIGSTDTQYF. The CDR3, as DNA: TGCGCCAGCAGGATCGGGAGCACAGATACGCAGTATTTT.

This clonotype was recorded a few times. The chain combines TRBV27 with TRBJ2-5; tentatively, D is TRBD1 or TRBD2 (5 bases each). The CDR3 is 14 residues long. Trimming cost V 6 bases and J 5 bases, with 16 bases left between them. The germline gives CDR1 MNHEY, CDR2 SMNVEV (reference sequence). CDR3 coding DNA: TGTGCCAGCAGACCCCTGAGGGGACGTGAGACCCAGTACTTC. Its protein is CASRPLRGRETQYF.

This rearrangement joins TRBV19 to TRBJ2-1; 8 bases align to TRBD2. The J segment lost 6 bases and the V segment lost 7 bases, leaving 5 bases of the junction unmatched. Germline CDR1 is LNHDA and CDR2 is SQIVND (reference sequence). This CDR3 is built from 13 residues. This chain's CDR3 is CASMGTRRNEQFF. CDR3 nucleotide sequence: TGTGCCAGTATGGGGACTAGGCGCAATGAGCAGTTCTTC.

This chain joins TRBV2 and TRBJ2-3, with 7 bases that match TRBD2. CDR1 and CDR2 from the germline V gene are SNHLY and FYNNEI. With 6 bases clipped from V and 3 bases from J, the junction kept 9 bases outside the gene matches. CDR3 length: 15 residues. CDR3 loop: CASSPAGRGTDTQYF. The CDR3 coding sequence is TGTGCCAGCAGCCCGGCGGGGAGGGGAACAGATACGCAGTATTTT.

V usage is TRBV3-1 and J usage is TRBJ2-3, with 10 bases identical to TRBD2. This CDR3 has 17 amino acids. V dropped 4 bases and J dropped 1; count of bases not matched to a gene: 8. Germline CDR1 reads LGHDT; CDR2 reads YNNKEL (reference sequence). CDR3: CASSRQLAGPGTDTQYF. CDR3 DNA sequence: TGTGCCAGCAGCCGACAACTAGCGGGGCCGGGCACAGATACGCAGTATTTT.

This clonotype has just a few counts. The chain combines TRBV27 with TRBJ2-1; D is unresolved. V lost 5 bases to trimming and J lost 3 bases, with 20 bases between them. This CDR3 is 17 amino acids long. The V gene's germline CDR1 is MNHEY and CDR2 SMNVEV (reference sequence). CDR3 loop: CASSPPFGGNNYNEQFF. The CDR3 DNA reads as TGTGCCAGCAGTCCTCCGTTTGGCGGTAACAACTACAATGAGCAGTTCTTC.

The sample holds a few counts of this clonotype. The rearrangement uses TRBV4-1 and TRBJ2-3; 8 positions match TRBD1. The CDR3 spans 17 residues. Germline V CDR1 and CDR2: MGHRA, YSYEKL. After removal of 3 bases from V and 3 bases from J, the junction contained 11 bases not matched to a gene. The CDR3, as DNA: TGCGCCAGCAGCCACCCATTGGGGGACAGGCCGACAGATACGCAGTATTTT. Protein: CASSHPLGDRPTDTQYF.

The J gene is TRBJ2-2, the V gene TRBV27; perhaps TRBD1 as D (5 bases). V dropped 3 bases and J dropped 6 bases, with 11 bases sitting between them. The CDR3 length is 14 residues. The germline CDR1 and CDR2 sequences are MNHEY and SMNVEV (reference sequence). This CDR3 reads CASSFARAPGELFF. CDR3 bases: TGTGCCAGCAGTTTCGCCAGGGCCCCCGGGGAGCTGTTTTTT.

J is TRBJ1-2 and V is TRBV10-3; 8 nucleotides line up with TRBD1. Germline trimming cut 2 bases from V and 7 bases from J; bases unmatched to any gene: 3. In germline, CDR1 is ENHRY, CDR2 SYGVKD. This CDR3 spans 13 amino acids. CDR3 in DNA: TGTGCCATCAGTGAGGGCACAGGGGGTGGCTACACCTTC. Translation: CAISEGTGGGYTF.

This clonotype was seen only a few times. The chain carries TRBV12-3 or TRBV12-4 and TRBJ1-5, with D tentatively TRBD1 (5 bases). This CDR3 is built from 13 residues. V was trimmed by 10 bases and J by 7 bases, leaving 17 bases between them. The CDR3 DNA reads TGTGCCACCAACAAGGGGTTGAGACAGCCCCAGCATTTT. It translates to CATNKGLRQPQHF.